These T cell receptor beta chains were read from a single sample in a study of post-analysis software for immune sequencing data. One entry per CDR3 protein results from TCRdb running MiXCR on the PCR reads. The repertoire consists of some 700,000 distinct CDR3 sequences, with 55% to 60% occurring once and the leading ten covering around 11%. Material for sequencing was blood. These receptors were taken from a girl aged 2 to 9 with multiple sclerosis. The CDR3 runs from the conserved cysteine through the conserved F or W. The order of the fields is J gene, clone size, V gene, D gene, CDR3 protein, CDR3 DNA. The D gene is left open where the match is weak. The size entry is marked missing in some rows and otherwise reads once, few, many or a size class.

j_call: TRBJ2-1; clone_size: .; v_call: TRBV11-2; d_call: TRBD1; cdr3_aa: CASSAGQGNGNEQFF; cdr3_nt: TGTGCCAGCAGCGCGGGACAGGGAAATGGGAATGAGCAGTTCTTC
j_call: TRBJ2-3; clone_size: .; v_call: TRBV29-1; d_call: .; cdr3_aa: CSGTDRSTDTQYF; cdr3_nt: TGCAGCGGGACGGATAGGAGCACAGATACGCAGTATTTT
j_call: TRBJ2-5; clone_size: .; v_call: TRBV7-7; d_call: TRBD1; cdr3_aa: CASSHQQGTFQETQYF; cdr3_nt: TGTGCTAGCAGCCATCAACAGGGGACCTTCCAAGAGACCCAGTACTTC
j_call: TRBJ2-6; clone_size: .; v_call: TRBV2; d_call: .; cdr3_aa: CASSWGINSGANVLTF; cdr3_nt: TGTGCCAGCAGTTGGGGAATCAACTCTGGGGCCAACGTCCTGACTTTC
j_call: TRBJ2-2; clone_size: .; v_call: TRBV10-3; d_call: .; cdr3_aa: CATGGGSGAVSGTGELFF; cdr3_nt: TGTGCCACCGGAGGGGGCTCCGGGGCCGTCTCGGGCACCGGGGAGCTGTTTTTT
j_call: TRBJ2-1; clone_size: .; v_call: TRBV29-1; d_call: TRBD2; cdr3_aa: CSVEGTSGGSYNEQFF; cdr3_nt: TGCAGCGTTGAGGGCACTAGCGGGGGTTCCTACAATGAGCAGTTCTTC
j_call: TRBJ2-2; clone_size: .; v_call: TRBV7-2; d_call: .; cdr3_aa: CASSLAGAGNTGELFF; cdr3_nt: TGTGCCAGCAGCTTAGCAGGGGCGGGGAACACCGGGGAGCTGTTTTTT
j_call: TRBJ1-5; clone_size: .; v_call: TRBV7-9; d_call: .; cdr3_aa: CASSLDGRYNQPQHF; cdr3_nt: TGTGCCAGCAGCTTAGACGGCAGATACAATCAGCCCCAGCATTTT
j_call: TRBJ2-5; clone_size: .; v_call: TRBV7-2; d_call: TRBD2; cdr3_aa: CAGSLASGGTQYF; cdr3_nt: TGTGCCGGCAGCTTAGCTAGCGGAGGGACCCAGTACTTC
j_call: TRBJ1-2; clone_size: .; v_call: TRBV7-9; d_call: .; cdr3_aa: CASSFGPITGYTF; cdr3_nt: TGTGCCAGCAGCTTTGGGCCTATTACTGGCTACACCTTC
j_call: TRBJ2-1; clone_size: .; v_call: TRBV10-3; d_call: .; cdr3_aa: CAISDDGTPTYNEQFF; cdr3_nt: TGTGCCATCAGTGATGACGGGACTCCCACCTACAATGAGCAGTTCTTC
j_call: TRBJ2-1; clone_size: .; v_call: TRBV4-1; d_call: .; cdr3_aa: CASSRNEDYNEQFF; cdr3_nt: TGCGCCAGCAGCCGGAATGAAGACTACAATGAGCAGTTCTTC
j_call: TRBJ2-5; clone_size: .; v_call: TRBV20-1; d_call: .; cdr3_aa: CSARDVGETQYF; cdr3_nt: TGCAGTGCTAGAGATGTAGGAGAGACCCAGTACTTC
j_call: TRBJ1-1; clone_size: .; v_call: TRBV7-2; d_call: .; cdr3_aa: CASSSTGSHTEAFF; cdr3_nt: TGTGCCAGCAGCTCTACAGGGTCTCACACTGAAGCTTTCTTT
j_call: TRBJ1-1; clone_size: once; v_call: TRBV20-1; d_call: .; cdr3_aa: CSARVQQGGWTEAFF; cdr3_nt: TGCAGTGCTAGAGTTCAACAGGGTGGGTGGACTGAAGCTTTCTTT
j_call: TRBJ2-5; clone_size: .; v_call: TRBV6-5; d_call: .; cdr3_aa: CASTKEGTQETQYF; cdr3_nt: TGTGCCAGCACCAAAGAGGGCACCCAAGAGACCCAGTACTTC
j_call: TRBJ2-7; clone_size: .; v_call: TRBV29-1; d_call: TRBD1; cdr3_aa: CSVEGDRGANEQYF; cdr3_nt: TGCAGCGTTGAAGGGGACAGGGGGGCAAATGAGCAGTACTTC
j_call: TRBJ2-3; clone_size: once; v_call: TRBV5-5; d_call: .; cdr3_aa: CASSSLPGDTQYF; cdr3_nt: TGTGCCAGCAGCTCCCTCCCCGGAGATACGCAGTATTTT
j_call: TRBJ2-7; clone_size: .; v_call: TRBV11-2; d_call: .; cdr3_aa: CASSLEAGSTYEQYF; cdr3_nt: TGTGCCAGCAGCTTAGAGGCAGGGTCCACCTACGAGCAGTACTTC
j_call: TRBJ2-7; clone_size: .; v_call: TRBV28; d_call: .; cdr3_aa: CASSLDPRVPYEQYF; cdr3_nt: TGTGCCAGCAGTTTGGACCCCAGAGTTCCGTACGAGCAGTACTTC
j_call: TRBJ2-5; clone_size: many; v_call: TRBV5-1; d_call: TRBD2; cdr3_aa: CASSLGLAGEPNWETQYF; cdr3_nt: TGCGCCAGCAGCCTGGGACTAGCGGGAGAGCCTAATTGGGAGACCCAGTACTTC
j_call: TRBJ2-3; clone_size: once; v_call: TRBV12-3/TRBV12-4; d_call: .; cdr3_aa: CASSYGGDTEYF; cdr3_nt: TGTGCCAGCAGTTACGGAGGAGATACGGAGTATTTT
j_call: TRBJ2-1; clone_size: few; v_call: TRBV20-1; d_call: TRBD1; cdr3_aa: CSARTGSYNEQFF; cdr3_nt: TGCAGTGCTAGGACAGGGTCTTACAATGAGCAGTTCTTC
j_call: TRBJ2-7; clone_size: .; v_call: TRBV9; d_call: .; cdr3_aa: CASSVGQGLSYEQYF; cdr3_nt: TGTGCCAGCAGCGTAGGGCAGGGATTATCCTACGAGCAGTACTTC
j_call: TRBJ1-2; clone_size: .; v_call: TRBV7-8; d_call: .; cdr3_aa: CASSPQNYGYTF; cdr3_nt: TGTGCCAGCAGCCCTCAGAACTATGGCTACACCTTC
j_call: TRBJ2-5; clone_size: few; v_call: TRBV9; d_call: .; cdr3_aa: CASSPGAVIRSGETQYF; cdr3_nt: TGTGCCAGCAGCCCGGGGGCAGTTATCAGGTCTGGAGAGACCCAGTACTTC
j_call: TRBJ1-2; clone_size: .; v_call: TRBV15; d_call: TRBD1; cdr3_aa: CATSSRDRDNYGYTF; cdr3_nt: TGTGCCACCAGCAGCCGGGACAGGGATAACTATGGCTACACCTTC
j_call: TRBJ2-2; clone_size: .; v_call: TRBV7-2; d_call: .; cdr3_aa: CASSPRDTGELFF; cdr3_nt: TGTGCCAGCAGCCCGCGAGACACCGGGGAGCTGTTTTTT
j_call: TRBJ2-7; clone_size: few; v_call: TRBV4-1; d_call: .; cdr3_aa: CASSQVGTGFYEQYF; cdr3_nt: TGCGCCAGCAGCCAAGTTGGGACTGGATTCTACGAGCAGTACTTC
j_call: TRBJ1-1; clone_size: .; v_call: TRBV20-1; d_call: .; cdr3_aa: CSANRGANTEAFF; cdr3_nt: TGCAGTGCTAACCGAGGGGCGAACACTGAAGCTTTCTTT
j_call: TRBJ2-3; clone_size: .; v_call: TRBV10-3; d_call: .; cdr3_aa: CAIRAGFSTDTQYF; cdr3_nt: TGTGCCATCAGAGCGGGTTTTAGCACAGATACGCAGTATTTT
j_call: TRBJ1-5; clone_size: .; v_call: TRBV6-6; d_call: TRBD1; cdr3_aa: CASSYGQDNQPQHF; cdr3_nt: TGTGCCAGCAGTTATGGACAGGACAATCAGCCCCAGCATTTT
j_call: TRBJ2-7; clone_size: .; v_call: TRBV27; d_call: .; cdr3_aa: CASRQGRYEQYF; cdr3_nt: TGTGCCAGCAGGCAGGGGAGGTACGAGCAGTACTTC
j_call: TRBJ2-7; clone_size: .; v_call: TRBV5-1; d_call: TRBD2; cdr3_aa: CASSVRLAGQGDEQYF; cdr3_nt: TGCGCCAGCAGCGTGAGACTAGCGGGCCAGGGGGACGAGCAGTACTTC
j_call: TRBJ1-1; clone_size: .; v_call: TRBV21-1; d_call: .; cdr3_aa: CASSKESPPLEAFF; cdr3_nt: TGTGCCAGCAGCAAAGAGTCCCCGCCCCTTGAAGCTTTCTTT
j_call: TRBJ1-2; clone_size: .; v_call: TRBV9; d_call: .; cdr3_aa: CASSEGGDSRLYGYTF; cdr3_nt: TGTGCCAGCAGCGAGGGAGGGGACTCGCGACTCTATGGCTACACCTTC
j_call: TRBJ1-6; clone_size: .; v_call: TRBV9; d_call: TRBD1; cdr3_aa: CASNDRGLDSPLHF; cdr3_nt: TGTGCCAGCAACGACAGGGGGCTCGATTCACCCCTCCACTTT
j_call: TRBJ1-2; clone_size: .; v_call: TRBV29-1; d_call: TRBD1; cdr3_aa: CSVLQGKGDGYTF; cdr3_nt: TGCAGCGTTTTACAGGGGAAAGGAGATGGCTACACCTTC
j_call: TRBJ2-7; clone_size: .; v_call: TRBV20-1; d_call: TRBD1; cdr3_aa: CSAIGQGKSARDEQYF; cdr3_nt: TGCAGTGCGATAGGACAGGGGAAATCGGCGAGGGACGAGCAGTACTTC